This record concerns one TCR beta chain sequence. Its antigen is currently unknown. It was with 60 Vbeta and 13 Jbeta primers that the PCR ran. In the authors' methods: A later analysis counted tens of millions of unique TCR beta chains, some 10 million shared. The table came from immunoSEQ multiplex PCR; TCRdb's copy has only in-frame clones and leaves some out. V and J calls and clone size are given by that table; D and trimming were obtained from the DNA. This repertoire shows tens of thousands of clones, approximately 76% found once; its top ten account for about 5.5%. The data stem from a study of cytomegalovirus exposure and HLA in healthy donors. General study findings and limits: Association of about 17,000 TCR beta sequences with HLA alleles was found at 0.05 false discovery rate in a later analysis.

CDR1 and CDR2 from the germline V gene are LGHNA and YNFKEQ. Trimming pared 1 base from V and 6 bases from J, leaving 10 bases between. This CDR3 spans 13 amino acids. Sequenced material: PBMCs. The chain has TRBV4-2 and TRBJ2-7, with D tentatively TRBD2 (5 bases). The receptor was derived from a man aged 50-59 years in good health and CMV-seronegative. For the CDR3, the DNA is TGTGCCAGCAGCCAAGTTCCAGGAGGCGAGCAGTACTTC. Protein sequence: CASSQVPGGEQYF.